The clone carrying this T cell receptor (beta chain) came up a few times. The target antigen is unknown. Clones were read by immunoSEQ multiplex PCR, and TCRdb kept only the in-frame ones, dropping some. The sample shows 50,000 to 70,000 clones, about 86% of them seen only once. The source of the sample is a study of OX40 agonist ivuxolimab in advanced cancers. About the study: Patients' therapy was ivuxolimab, an antibody that acts as an agonist of OX40 (CD134). Findings and caveats of the study: Normalized T-cell clonal expansion was also low in a subset of nonresponders. Near-lowest levels of clonal expansion characterized partial responders at 0.1-3.0 mg/kg.

Deletions cut 3 bases from V and 0 bases from J, with 13 bases between. CDR3 size: 15 residues. Germline V gives CDR1 SGHRS, CDR2 YFSETQ. This clonotype was obtained from an adult with an advanced solid tumor such as melanoma, head and neck, liver or kidney cancer. The source was CD4+ or CD8+ T cells sorted from blood, collected in a trial of the OX40 agonist ivuxolimab. This chain uses TRBV5-1 with TRBJ2-7, with D possibly matching TRBD1 (6 bases). CDR3 bases: TGCGCCAGCAGCTACGGGACACTGGCCTCCTACGAGCAGTACTTC. Amino acid sequence: CASSYGTLASYEQYF.